Listed below are T cell receptor beta chains from one sample, sequenced in a study of blood T cell repertoires in COVID-19. Profiled with immunoSEQ multiplex PCR; TCRdb holds only in-frame clones, not every one. This table holds about 350,000 clones, more than 70% found once. Sequencing input: peripheral blood. These receptors originate from a woman between 55 and 75 years old with COVID-19, enrolled during active disease. The CDR3 runs from the conserved cysteine through the conserved F or W. Fields, in order: CDR3 protein, CDR3 DNA, J gene, clone size, V gene, CDR3 length, D gene. A D gene is named only where the DNA matches it firmly. Clone size is not always given. Where it is, it says once, few, many or a class for expanded clones.

CDR3aa: CASRGGQVMETQYF; CDR3nt: TGTGCCAGCAGGGGGGGACAGGTTATGGAGACCCAGTACTTC; j_gene: TRBJ2-5; abundance: -; v_gene: TRBV6-5; len: 14; d_gene: TRBD1
CDR3aa: CASSRTSAGTDTQYF; CDR3nt: TGTGCCAGCAGCCGGACTAGCGCAGGCACAGATACGCAGTATTTT; j_gene: TRBJ2-3; abundance: -; v_gene: TRBV3-1/TRBV3-2; len: 15; d_gene: TRBD2
CDR3aa: CASSTGELAKNIQYF; CDR3nt: TGTGCCAGCTCTACAGGGGAACTAGCCAAAAACATTCAGTACTTC; j_gene: TRBJ2-4; abundance: -; v_gene: TRBV6-5; len: 15; d_gene: TRBD1
CDR3aa: CASSIVWTGLREQYF; CDR3nt: TGTGCCAGTAGTATAGTATGGACAGGGCTTCGCGAGCAGTACTTC; j_gene: TRBJ2-7; abundance: -; v_gene: TRBV19; len: 15; d_gene: TRBD1
CDR3aa: CASSMDRVGREQYF; CDR3nt: TGTGCCAGCAGCATGGACAGGGTCGGACGCGAGCAGTACTTC; j_gene: TRBJ2-7; abundance: -; v_gene: TRBV5-8; len: 14; d_gene: TRBD1
CDR3aa: CASSVAPGTGNTEAFF; CDR3nt: TGTGCCAGCAGCGTAGCGCCCGGGACAGGGAACACTGAAGCTTTCTTT; j_gene: TRBJ1-1; abundance: -; v_gene: TRBV9; len: 16; d_gene: TRBD1
CDR3aa: CATMEGQGGFFQPQHF; CDR3nt: TGTGCCACAATGGAAGGACAGGGGGGGTTCTTTCAGCCCCAGCATTTT; j_gene: TRBJ1-5; abundance: -; v_gene: TRBV15; len: 16; d_gene: TRBD1
CDR3aa: CASSWGGEVRGNTIYF; CDR3nt: TGTGCCAGCAGCTGGGGCGGGGAAGTGAGAGGAAACACCATATATTTT; j_gene: TRBJ1-3; abundance: -; v_gene: TRBV7-8; len: 16; d_gene: -
CDR3aa: CAWSGGSDFNYGYTF; CDR3nt: TGTGCCTGGAGCGGAGGCAGCGACTTTAACTATGGCTACACCTTC; j_gene: TRBJ1-2; abundance: -; v_gene: TRBV30; len: 15; d_gene: -
CDR3aa: CASSPRGDFNYGYTF; CDR3nt: TGTGCCAGCTCACCACGAGGGGACTTCAACTATGGCTACACCTTC; j_gene: TRBJ1-2; abundance: -; v_gene: TRBV18; len: 15; d_gene: -
CDR3aa: CASSPDRVGNTIYF; CDR3nt: TGTGCCAGCAGCCCTGACAGGGTGGGAAACACCATATATTTT; j_gene: TRBJ1-3; abundance: -; v_gene: TRBV7-8; len: 14; d_gene: TRBD1
CDR3aa: CASSTSTGTAYEKLFF; CDR3nt: TGTGCCAGCTCAACCTCTACCGGGACAGCCTATGAAAAACTGTTTTTT; j_gene: TRBJ1-4; abundance: -; v_gene: TRBV18; len: 16; d_gene: TRBD1
CDR3aa: CASTWSEQYF; CDR3nt: TGTGCCAGCACCTGGAGCGAGCAGTACTTC; j_gene: TRBJ2-7; abundance: -; v_gene: TRBV21-1; len: 10; d_gene: -
CDR3aa: CASSTRGEKLFF; CDR3nt: TGTGCCAGCAGCACCAGAGGGGAAAAACTGTTTTTT; j_gene: TRBJ1-4; abundance: -; v_gene: TRBV7-6; len: 12; d_gene: -
CDR3aa: CASSPGGGRSSYEQYF; CDR3nt: TGTGCCAGCAGCCCCGGGGGGGGCAGGAGCTCCTACGAGCAGTACTTC; j_gene: TRBJ2-7; abundance: -; v_gene: TRBV7-9; len: 16; d_gene: TRBD2
CDR3aa: CASGGGSWNTIYF; CDR3nt: TGTGCCAGCGGGGGGGGTTCGTGGAACACCATATATTTT; j_gene: TRBJ1-3; abundance: -; v_gene: TRBV28; len: 13; d_gene: -
CDR3aa: CASSPFIGVSREQYF; CDR3nt: TGTGCCAGCTCCCCCTTTATAGGGGTGAGCCGCGAGCAGTACTTC; j_gene: TRBJ2-7; abundance: -; v_gene: TRBV18; len: 15; d_gene: -
CDR3aa: CASSEYGTGFSAFF; CDR3nt: TGTGCCAGCAGTGAATATGGGACAGGGTTCTCAGCTTTCTTT; j_gene: TRBJ1-1; abundance: -; v_gene: TRBV6-1; len: 14; d_gene: TRBD1
CDR3aa: CASGLTWTVNTEAFF; CDR3nt: TGTGCCAGCGGCCTTACATGGACAGTTAACACTGAAGCTTTCTTT; j_gene: TRBJ1-1; abundance: once; v_gene: TRBV11-2; len: 15; d_gene: -
CDR3aa: CASRRDREKNYGYTF; CDR3nt: TGTGCCAGCAGACGGGACAGGGAAAAAAACTATGGCTACACCTTC; j_gene: TRBJ1-2; abundance: few; v_gene: TRBV7-9; len: 15; d_gene: TRBD1
CDR3aa: CASSSLPSSGNTIYF; CDR3nt: TGCGCCAGCAGCTCCCTCCCCTCCTCTGGAAACACCATATATTTT; j_gene: TRBJ1-3; abundance: -; v_gene: TRBV5-1; len: 15; d_gene: -
CDR3aa: CASSLGSGSSYEQYF; CDR3nt: TGTGCCAGCAGCTTAGGAAGCGGAAGCTCCTACGAGCAGTACTTC; j_gene: TRBJ2-7; abundance: -; v_gene: TRBV7-9; len: 15; d_gene: -
CDR3aa: CASSALNEQFF; CDR3nt: TGTGCCAGCAGTGCTCTAAATGAGCAGTTCTTC; j_gene: TRBJ2-1; abundance: -; v_gene: TRBV2; len: 11; d_gene: -
CDR3aa: CASSPGQGRGLGNEKLFF; CDR3nt: TGTGCCAGCAGTCCTGGACAGGGGAGGGGTTTAGGCAATGAAAAACTGTTTTTT; j_gene: TRBJ1-4; abundance: -; v_gene: TRBV27; len: 18; d_gene: TRBD1
CDR3aa: CASGAAALNTEAFF; CDR3nt: TGTGCCAGCGGAGCAGCCGCCTTGAACACTGAAGCTTTCTTT; j_gene: TRBJ1-1; abundance: -; v_gene: TRBV5-8; len: 14; d_gene: -
CDR3aa: CASSLTGTEPQHF; CDR3nt: TGCGCCAGCAGCTTGACAGGGACGGAGCCCCAGCATTTT; j_gene: TRBJ1-5; abundance: -; v_gene: TRBV5-1; len: 13; d_gene: -
CDR3aa: CASSSILTGKAEAFF; CDR3nt: TGTGCCAGCAGTTCCATCCTGACAGGGAAGGCTGAAGCTTTCTTT; j_gene: TRBJ1-1; abundance: -; v_gene: TRBV9; len: 15; d_gene: TRBD1
CDR3aa: CASSRATGNEKLFF; CDR3nt: TGTGCCAGCAGCCGAGCGACAGGGAATGAAAAACTGTTTTTT; j_gene: TRBJ1-4; abundance: -; v_gene: TRBV3-1/TRBV3-2; len: 14; d_gene: TRBD1
CDR3aa: CASSYRQNNQPQHF; CDR3nt: TGTGCCAGCAGTTACCGTCAGAACAATCAGCCCCAGCATTTT; j_gene: TRBJ1-5; abundance: -; v_gene: TRBV6-5; len: 14; d_gene: -
CDR3aa: CASSLSGNTEAFF; CDR3nt: TGTGCCAGCAGTTTATCGGGGAACACTGAAGCTTTCTTT; j_gene: TRBJ1-1; abundance: -; v_gene: TRBV12-3/TRBV12-4; len: 13; d_gene: -